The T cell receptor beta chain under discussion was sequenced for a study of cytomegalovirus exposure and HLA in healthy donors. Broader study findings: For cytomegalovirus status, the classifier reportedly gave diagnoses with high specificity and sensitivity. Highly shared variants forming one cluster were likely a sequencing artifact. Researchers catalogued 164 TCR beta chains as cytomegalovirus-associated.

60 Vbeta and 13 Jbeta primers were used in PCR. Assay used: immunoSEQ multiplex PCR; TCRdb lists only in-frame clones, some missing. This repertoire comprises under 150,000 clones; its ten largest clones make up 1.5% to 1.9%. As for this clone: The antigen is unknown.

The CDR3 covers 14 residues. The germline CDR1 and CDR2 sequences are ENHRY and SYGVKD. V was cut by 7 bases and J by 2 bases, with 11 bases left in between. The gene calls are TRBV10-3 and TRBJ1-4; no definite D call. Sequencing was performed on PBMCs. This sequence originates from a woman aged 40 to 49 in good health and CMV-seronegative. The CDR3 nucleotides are TGTGCCATCAATTCGGGAGGGACTAATGAAAAACTGTTTTTT. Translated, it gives CAINSGGTNEKLFF.